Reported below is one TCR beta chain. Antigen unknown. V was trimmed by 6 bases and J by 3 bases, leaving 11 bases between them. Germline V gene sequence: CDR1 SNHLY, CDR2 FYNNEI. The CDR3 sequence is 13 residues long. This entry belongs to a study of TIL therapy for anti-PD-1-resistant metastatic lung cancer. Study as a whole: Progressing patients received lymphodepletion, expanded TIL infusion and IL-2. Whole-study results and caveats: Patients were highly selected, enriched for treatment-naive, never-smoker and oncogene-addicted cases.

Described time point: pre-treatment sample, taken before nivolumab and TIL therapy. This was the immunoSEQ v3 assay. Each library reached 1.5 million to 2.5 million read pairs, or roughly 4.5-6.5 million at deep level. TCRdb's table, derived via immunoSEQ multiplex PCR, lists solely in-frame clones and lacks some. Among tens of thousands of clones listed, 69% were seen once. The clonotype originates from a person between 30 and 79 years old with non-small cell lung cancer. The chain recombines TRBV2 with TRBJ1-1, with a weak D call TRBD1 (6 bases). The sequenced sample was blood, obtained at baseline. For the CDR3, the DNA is TGTGCCAGCAGAAAGGACAGATACACTGAAGCTTTCTTT. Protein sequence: CASRKDRYTEAFF.